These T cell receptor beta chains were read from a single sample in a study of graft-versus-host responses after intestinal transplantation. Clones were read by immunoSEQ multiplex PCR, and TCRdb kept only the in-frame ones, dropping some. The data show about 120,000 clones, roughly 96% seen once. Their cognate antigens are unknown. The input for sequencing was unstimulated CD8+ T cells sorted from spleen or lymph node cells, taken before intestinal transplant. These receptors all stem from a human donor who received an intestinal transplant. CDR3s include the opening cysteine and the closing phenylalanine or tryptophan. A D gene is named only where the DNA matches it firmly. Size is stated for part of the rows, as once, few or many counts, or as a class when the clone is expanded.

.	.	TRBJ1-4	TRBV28	CASSLEGLLAEKLFF	TGTGCCAGCAGTTTGGAAGGACTACTGGCGGAAAAACTGTTTTTT
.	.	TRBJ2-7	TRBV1	CTSSQNRDSYEQYF	TGCACCAGCAGCCAAAACAGGGACTCCTACGAGCAGTACTTC
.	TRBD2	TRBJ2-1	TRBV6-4	CASSDGSGRPYNEQFF	TGTGCCAGCAGTGACGGCAGCGGGAGACCCTACAATGAGCAGTTCTTC
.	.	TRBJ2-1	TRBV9	CASSVGYVNEQFF	TGTGCCAGCAGCGTAGGCTACGTTAATGAGCAGTTCTTC
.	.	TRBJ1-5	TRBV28	CASSLRLSHSNQPQHF	TGTGCCAGCAGTTTAAGGCTCTCGCATAGCAATCAGCCCCAGCATTTT
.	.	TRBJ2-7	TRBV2	CASSESPGGYEQYF	TGTGCCAGCAGTGAGTCCCCGGGCGGCTACGAGCAGTACTTC
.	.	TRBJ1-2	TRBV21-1	CASNRGFYGYTF	TGTGCCAGCAATAGGGGGTTCTATGGCTACACCTTC
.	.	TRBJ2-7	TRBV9	CASSVGRAGYEQYF	TGTGCCAGCAGCGTTGGGCGGGCAGGTTACGAGCAGTACTTC
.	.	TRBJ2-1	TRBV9	CASSLTKGARSNEQFF	TGTGCCAGCAGCCTCACGAAAGGGGCTAGATCCAATGAGCAGTTCTTC
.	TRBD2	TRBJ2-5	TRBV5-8	CASSKAGLAGETQYF	TGTGCCAGCAGCAAAGCGGGACTAGCGGGAGAGACCCAGTACTTC
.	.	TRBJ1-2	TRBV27	CASSLGQGVGYTF	TGTGCCAGCAGTTTAGGGCAGGGAGTCGGCTACACCTTC
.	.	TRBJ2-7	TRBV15	CATSREWEEFSYEQYF	TGTGCCACCAGCAGAGAGTGGGAAGAATTCTCCTACGAGCAGTACTTC
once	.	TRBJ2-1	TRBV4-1	CASSQVPLPYNEQFF	TGCGCCAGCAGCCAAGTACCGTTGCCGTACAATGAGCAGTTCTTC
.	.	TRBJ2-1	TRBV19	CASSPDGGFSYNEQFF	TGTGCCAGTAGTCCGGACGGGGGATTTTCCTACAATGAGCAGTTCTTC
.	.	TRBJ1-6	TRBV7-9	CASSLEGSSYNSPLHF	TGTGCCAGCAGCTTAGAGGGGAGCTCCTATAATTCACCCCTCCACTTT
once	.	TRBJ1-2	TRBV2	CASSSLNGYTF	TGTGCCAGCAGCTCTCTGAATGGCTACACCTTC
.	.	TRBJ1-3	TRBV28	CASSLLRGSGNTIYF	TGTGCCAGCAGTTTATTACGGGGCTCTGGAAACACCATATATTTT
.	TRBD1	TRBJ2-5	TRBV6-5	CASRAPGQQETQYF	TGTGCCAGCAGAGCCCCGGGACAGCAAGAGACCCAGTACTTC
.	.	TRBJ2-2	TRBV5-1	CASSFRADPNTGELFF	TGCGCCAGCAGCTTCAGGGCGGACCCGAACACCGGGGAGCTGTTTTTT
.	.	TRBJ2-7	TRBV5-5	CASSFSQGPYEQYF	TGTGCCAGCAGCTTCAGTCAAGGGCCCTACGAGCAGTACTTC
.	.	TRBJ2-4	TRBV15	CATSNPRRRPKNIQYF	TGTGCCACCAGCAACCCCCGGAGGAGACCCAAAAACATTCAGTACTTC
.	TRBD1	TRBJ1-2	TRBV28	CASSMDRGVSGYTF	TGTGCCAGCAGTATGGACAGGGGAGTGAGTGGCTACACCTTC
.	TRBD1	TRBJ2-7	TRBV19	CASSSHRDRDYEQYF	TGTGCCAGTAGTAGTCACCGGGACAGAGACTACGAGCAGTACTTC
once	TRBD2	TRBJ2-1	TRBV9	CASSVKTSDPYNEQFF	TGTGCCAGCAGCGTAAAGACTAGCGACCCCTACAATGAGCAGTTCTTC